Below are 20 T cell receptor beta chains sequenced from a single sample in a study of blood T cell repertoires in COVID-19. The repertoire was sequenced with immunoSEQ multiplex PCR; TCRdb's copy has only in-frame clones and lacks some. The data show about 210,000 clones, with approximately 82% seen just once and 2.9% held by the top ten. Sequencing was carried out using peripheral blood. The receptors stem from a man aged 50 or older with active or convalescent COVID-19.

The chain carries TRBV12-5 and TRBJ1-1; D unresolved. Trimming left V 7 bases short and J 4 bases short, with 13 bases between. Per the germline V gene, CDR1 is LGHNT and CDR2 is FRNRAP. The CDR3 has 13 amino acids. CDR3 nucleotides: TGTGCTAGTGCCAAGGAGGGTTTCACTGAAGCTTTCTTT. Its protein is CASAKEGFTEAFF.

This chain joins TRBV30 and TRBJ1-2; 7 bases agree with TRBD1. This CDR3 comprises 13 residues. V was pared by 1 base and J by 8 bases, with 7 bases of the junction left unmatched. Per the germline V gene, CDR1 is GTSNPN and CDR2 is SVGIG (reference sequence). CDR3 sequence (DNA): TGTGCCTGGAGTGAGACAGGGTTAAGGGGCTACACCTTC. Its translation: CAWSETGLRGYTF.

The gene calls are TRBV7-3 and TRBJ2-1, with 9 bases that match TRBD1. The CDR3 loop spans 15 amino acids. CDR1 is SGHTA and CDR2 is FQGTGA in the germline V gene. The J segment lost 8 bases and the V segment lost 6 bases, leaving 11 bases of the junction unmatched. The CDR3 reads CASSILGQGIDEQFF. The CDR3 DNA reads as TGTGCCAGCAGTATCCTTGGACAGGGGATCGATGAGCAGTTCTTC.

The CDR3 is CASSPGEAGVGEQYF. CDR3 coding DNA: TGTGCCAGCAGTCCGGGGGAAGCGGGAGTGGGTGAGCAGTACTTC. The chain recombines TRBV28 with TRBJ2-7; the match to TRBD2 covers 8 bases. Germline assignment: CDR1 MDHEN and CDR2 SYDVKM. J lost 7 bases, V lost 5 bases, and 13 bases had no gene match. The CDR3 is made up of 15 amino acids.

This CDR3 reads CASSQTQHSRSGYTF. Here the CDR3 DNA reads TGTGCCAGCAGCCAAACCCAACACTCCAGGTCGGGCTACACCTTC. The J gene is TRBJ1-2, the V gene TRBV14; D is ambiguous. The CDR3 runs to 15 residues. V was pared by 2 bases and J by 8 bases, with 18 bases between. Germline CDR1 SGHDN, CDR2 FVKESK.

This clone came up once. V and J are TRBV2 and TRBJ2-1; the D gene is possibly TRBD2 (5 bases). This CDR3 has 14 residues. Germline CDR1 is SNHLY and CDR2 is FYNNEI. CDR3 sequence (DNA): TGTACCATAGGAGCGGAGGACCCCCGGAATGAGCAGTTCTTC. This translates into CTIGAEDPRNEQFF.

The chain employs TRBV5-5 and TRBJ2-3; D ambiguous. The CDR3 runs 15 residues. In germline, CDR1 is SGHKS, CDR2 YYEKEE (reference sequence). Trimming removed 1 base at V and 4 bases at J, with 13 bases between. CDR3 DNA: TGTGCCAGCAGCTTGTTACAGCCTCCCTCAGATACGCAGTATTTT. Protein: CASSLLQPPSDTQYF.

The CDR3 spells CASSYSLTGVKDGYTF. The CDR3 DNA is TGTGCCAGCAGTTACTCCCTGACAGGAGTGAAGGATGGCTACACCTTC. The chain combines TRBV6-5 with TRBJ1-2, with D perhaps TRBD1 (6 bases). This CDR3 region has 16 residues. Trimming took 0 bases from V and 6 from J, leaving 17 bases between them. Germline loops: CDR1 MNHEY, CDR2 SVGAGI.

The V call is TRBV9, the J call TRBJ2-7, with 8 bases aligning to TRBD2. Germline V lookup: CDR1 SGDLS, CDR2 YYNGEE. CDR3 length: 16 amino acids. Unmatched junction bases numbered 10, after V lost 4 bases and J lost 1 base. CDR3 bases: TGTGCCAGCAGCCCCCGGGGGGGACTATCGTCCTACGAGCAGTACTTC. Its translation is CASSPRGGLSSYEQYF.

This chain links TRBV9 with TRBJ1-2, with D possibly matching TRBD1 (5 bases). The V gene lost 5 bases and the J gene lost 6 bases, with 14 bases spanning the gap. Per germline, CDR1 SGDLS and CDR2 YYNGEE. This CDR3 has 13 residues. The CDR3 loop is CASRVRGDDGYTF. CDR3 sequence (DNA): TGTGCCAGCAGGGTAAGGGGCGACGATGGCTACACCTTC.

J is TRBJ2-6 and V is TRBV9; 11 positions match TRBD1. Germline-derived CDR1 and CDR2 are SGDLS and YYNGEE. J lost 1 base, V lost 2 bases, and 2 bases had no gene match. CDR3 size: 17 residues. The CDR3 coding sequence is TGTGCCAGCAGCGTTGGACAGGGGGCATCTGGGGCCAACGTCCTGACTTTC. Translating it yields CASSVGQGASGANVLTF.

This clone appeared a single time. V usage is TRBV11-3 and J usage is TRBJ2-1; possibly TRBD2 for D (7 bases). V dropped 6 bases and J dropped 1 base, with 13 bases sitting between them. CDR3 length: 15 amino acids. Per the germline V gene, CDR1 is SGHNT and CDR2 is YENEEA. CDR3 sequence (DNA): TGTGCCAGCAGTCAAGGGAGGGGGTCCTACAATGAGCAGTTCTTC. This sequence encodes CASSQGRGSYNEQFF.

This clone came up a few times. The chain links TRBV5-1 to TRBJ2-7; TRBD1 is a possible D gene (6 bases). CDR3 length: 14 residues. Germline V CDR1 and CDR2: SGHRS, YFSETQ. V was cut by 0 bases and J by 5 bases, with 12 bases left in between. This CDR3 reads CASSLEPWDNEQYF. CDR3 in DNA: TGCGCCAGCAGCTTGGAGCCGTGGGACAACGAGCAGTACTTC.

This clone was recorded only once. The chain combines TRBV11-2 with TRBJ1-2; D may be TRBD1 (5 bases). There are 15 residues in the CDR3. The germline V gene encodes CDR1 SGHAT and CDR2 FQNNGV. The V and J ends lost 8 bases and 1 base respectively, with 17 bases between them. The CDR3 loop reads CASRGTRGGNYGYTF. The CDR3 coding sequence is TGTGCCAGCCGAGGTACCCGCGGGGGTAACTATGGCTACACCTTC.

V is TRBV7-9 and J is TRBJ2-5; 10 positions match TRBD2. This CDR3 is 14 amino acids long. The germline CDR1 and CDR2 sequences are SEHNR and FQNEAQ (reference sequence). V lost 8 bases, J lost 5 bases, and 8 bases stayed unmatched. The CDR3 region is CASRSQREGETQYF. In DNA form, the CDR3 reads TGTGCCAGCCGGAGTCAGCGGGAGGGGGAGACCCAGTACTTC.

V and J are TRBV7-2 and TRBJ2-3; tentative D call: TRBD2 (5 bases). The germline gives CDR1 SGHTA, CDR2 FQGNSA. V lost 1 base, J lost 6 bases, and 17 bases lay in between. There are 16 residues in the CDR3. In DNA, the CDR3 is TGTGCCAGCAGCTTAGAAAGAGCGGCGGCCAGGGATACGCAGTATTTT. Amino acids: CASSLERAAARDTQYF. Looking up the rest from reference TRBV7-2 and TRBJ2-3 gives the full variable domain: GAGVSQSPSNKVTEKGKDVELRCDPISGHTALYWYRQSLGQGLEFLIYFQGNSAPDKSGLPSDRFSAERTGGSVSTLTIQRTQQEDSAVYLCASSLERAAARDTQYFGPGTRLTVL.

The rearrangement links TRBV2 to TRBJ1-1; D gene ambiguous. V lost 3 bases and J lost 7, with 15 bases in between. CDR3 length: 14 amino acids. In germline, CDR1 is SNHLY, CDR2 FYNNEI. Written as DNA, the CDR3 is TGTGCCAGCAGTGAGGTGAGGCCCCCCGGTGAAGCTTTCTTT. It codes for CASSEVRPPGEAFF.

This clone was seen only a few times. J is TRBJ1-1 and V is TRBV6-5; 7 bases match TRBD1. J gave up 0 bases and V 3 bases, and 4 bases lay outside the gene matches. Germline V lookup: CDR1 MNHEY, CDR2 SVGAGI. The length of the CDR3 is 15 residues. The CDR3 DNA sequence: TGTGCCAGCAGTTATTGGGACAGACTGAACACTGAAGCTTTCTTT. It is translated as CASSYWDRLNTEAFF.

This clone was counted many times. The chain links TRBV28 to TRBJ2-7, with a weak D call TRBD2 (6 bases). The CDR3 spans 15 residues. In germline, CDR1 is MDHEN, CDR2 SYDVKM. V was clipped by 7 bases and J by 4 bases, with 20 bases between them. The DNA for the CDR3 is TGTGCCAGCACTCCCCCCCGGAGGGAAGTATACGAGCAGTACTTC. Translating it yields CASTPPRREVYEQYF.

This chain joins TRBV9 and TRBJ2-3; 7 bases are a match to TRBD2. Germline V gene sequence: CDR1 SGDLS, CDR2 YYNGEE. The CDR3 is 14 amino acids. The V and J ends lost 0 bases and 4 bases, in that order; junction bases with no gene match: 2. This CDR3 reads CASSVGGGADTQYF. DNA of the CDR3: TGTGCCAGCAGCGTAGGGGGAGGGGCAGATACGCAGTATTTT.